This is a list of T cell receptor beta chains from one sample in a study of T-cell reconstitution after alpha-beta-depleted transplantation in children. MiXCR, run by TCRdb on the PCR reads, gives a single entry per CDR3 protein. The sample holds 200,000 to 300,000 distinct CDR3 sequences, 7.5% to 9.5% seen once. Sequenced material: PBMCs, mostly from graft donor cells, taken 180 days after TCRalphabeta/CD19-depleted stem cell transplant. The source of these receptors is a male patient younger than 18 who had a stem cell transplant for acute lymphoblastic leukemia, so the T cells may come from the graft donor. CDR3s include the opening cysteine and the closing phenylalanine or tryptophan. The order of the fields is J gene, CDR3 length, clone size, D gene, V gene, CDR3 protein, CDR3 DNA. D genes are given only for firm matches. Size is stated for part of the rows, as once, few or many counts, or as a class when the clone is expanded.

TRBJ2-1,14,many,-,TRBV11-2,CASSLARDPNEQFF,TGTGCCAGCAGCTTAGCTCGGGACCCCAATGAGCAGTTCTTC
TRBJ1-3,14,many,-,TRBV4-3,CASSLYSAGNTIYF,TGCGCCAGCAGCCTCTACAGTGCTGGAAACACCATATATTTT
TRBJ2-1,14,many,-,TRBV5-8,CASSLGIGYNEQFF,TGTGCCAGCAGCTTGGGGATTGGGTACAATGAGCAGTTCTTC
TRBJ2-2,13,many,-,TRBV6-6,CASSVELPGELFF,TGTGCCAGCAGTGTCGAACTCCCCGGGGAGCTGTTTTTT
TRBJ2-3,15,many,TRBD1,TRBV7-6,CASSLGTGESDTQYF,TGTGCCAGCAGCTTAGGGACAGGAGAGTCCGATACGCAGTATTTT
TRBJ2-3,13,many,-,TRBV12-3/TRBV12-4,CASSYAMLDTQYF,TGTGCCAGCAGTTATGCAATGCTAGATACGCAGTATTTT
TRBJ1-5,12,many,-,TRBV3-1,CATYQVGQPQHF,TGTGCCACCTATCAGGTGGGTCAGCCCCAGCATTTT
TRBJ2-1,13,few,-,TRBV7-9,CASSLPGGREQFF,TGTGCCAGCAGCCTCCCCGGGGGGCGCGAGCAGTTCTTC
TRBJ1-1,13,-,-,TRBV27,CVSSYGGSTEAFF,TGTGTCAGCAGTTATGGGGGAAGTACTGAAGCTTTCTTT
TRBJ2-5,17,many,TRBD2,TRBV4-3,CASSQDLSGGARETQYF,TGCGCCAGCAGCCAAGATTTGAGCGGGGGGGCCCGAGAGACCCAGTACTTC
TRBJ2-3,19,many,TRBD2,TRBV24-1,CATSDPVGLAGGATDTQYF,TGTGCCACCAGTGACCCCGTTGGACTAGCGGGGGGTGCCACAGATACGCAGTATTTT
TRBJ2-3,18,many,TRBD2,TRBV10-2,CASSETLAGGPFTDTQYF,TGCGCCAGCAGTGAGACTTTAGCGGGAGGGCCTTTCACAGATACGCAGTATTTT
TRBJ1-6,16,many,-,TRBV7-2,CASSLGGLTYNSPLHF,TGTGCCAGCAGCTTAGGGGGGCTGACCTATAATTCACCCCTCCACTTT
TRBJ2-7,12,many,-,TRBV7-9,CASTPIRGEQYF,TGTGCCAGCACCCCGATCAGAGGGGAGCAGTACTTC
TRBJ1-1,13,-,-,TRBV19,CASSIPPGSGAFF,TGTGCCAGTAGTATCCCCCCCGGCTCCGGAGCTTTCTTT
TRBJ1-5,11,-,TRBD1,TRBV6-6,CASGQVLSQHF,TGTGCCAGCGGACAGGTCTTGTCCCAGCATTTT
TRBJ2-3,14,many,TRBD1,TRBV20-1,CSATRDRGPDTQYF,TGCAGTGCTACCCGGGACAGGGGACCAGATACGCAGTATTTT
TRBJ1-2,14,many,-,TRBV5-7,CASSLPDANHGYTF,TGTGCCAGCAGCTTGCCCGACGCTAACCATGGCTACACCTTC
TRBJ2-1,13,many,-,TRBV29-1,CSVIGGALNEQFF,TGCAGCGTAATCGGCGGAGCCCTCAATGAGCAGTTCTTC
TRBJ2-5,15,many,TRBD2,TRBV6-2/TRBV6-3,CASSYSSGIQETQYF,TGTGCCAGCAGTTACTCTAGCGGGATACAAGAGACCCAGTACTTC
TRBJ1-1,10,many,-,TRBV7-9,CASRGGEAFF,TGTGCCAGCCGGGGCGGTGAAGCTTTCTTT
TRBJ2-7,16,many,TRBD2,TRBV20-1,CSAAGLAGGRGYEQYF,TGCAGTGCCGCCGGACTAGCGGGGGGCAGAGGGTACGAGCAGTACTTC
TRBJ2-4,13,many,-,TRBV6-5,CASTWGSKNIQYF,TGTGCCAGCACTTGGGGAAGCAAAAACATTCAGTACTTC
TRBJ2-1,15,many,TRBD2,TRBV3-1,CASSQDSGGYNEQFF,TGTGCCAGCAGCCAAGATAGCGGGGGGTACAATGAGCAGTTCTTC
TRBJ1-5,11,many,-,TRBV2,CASRGDQPQHF,TGTGCCAGCAGGGGGGATCAGCCCCAGCATTTT
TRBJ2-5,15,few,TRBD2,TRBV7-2,CASSLLAGGIGAQYF,TGTGCCAGCAGCTTACTAGCGGGGGGAATAGGGGCCCAGTACTTC
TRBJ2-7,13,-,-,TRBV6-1,CASTLEISYEQYF,TGTGCCAGCACCCTGGAGATATCCTACGAGCAGTACTTC
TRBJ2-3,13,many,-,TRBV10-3,CAISGVGTDTQYF,TGTGCCATCAGTGGAGTTGGCACAGATACGCAGTATTTT
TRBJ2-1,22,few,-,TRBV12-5,CASGLSVGDLLAQGNPHDEQFF,TGTGCTAGTGGTTTGTCCGTGGGGGACTTACTAGCACAAGGTAACCCGCATGATGAGCAGTTCTTC
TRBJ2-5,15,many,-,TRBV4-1,CASTLRGSSQETQYF,TGCGCCAGCACCCTCAGGGGTTCTTCGCAAGAGACCCAGTACTTC
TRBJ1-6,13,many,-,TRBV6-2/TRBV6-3,CASSAVAYSPLHF,TGTGCCAGCAGCGCCGTGGCGTATTCACCCCTCCACTTT
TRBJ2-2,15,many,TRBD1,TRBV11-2,CASSEGQGRTGELFF,TGTGCCAGCAGCGAGGGACAGGGACGCACCGGGGAGCTGTTTTTT
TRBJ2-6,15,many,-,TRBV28,CASNSESSGANVLTF,TGTGCCAGTAACTCCGAGTCCTCTGGGGCCAACGTCCTGACTTTC
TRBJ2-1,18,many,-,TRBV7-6,CASSLEGSLGSSYNEQFF,TGTGCCAGCAGCTTAGAAGGCTCGCTGGGGAGCTCCTACAATGAGCAGTTCTTC
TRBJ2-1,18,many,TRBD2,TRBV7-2,CASSRSGSGGAASNEQFF,TGTGCCAGCAGCCGCTCAGGTAGCGGGGGGGCAGCGAGCAATGAGCAGTTCTTC
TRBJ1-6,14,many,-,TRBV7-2,CASSSQGTNSPLHF,TGTGCCAGCAGCTCCCAGGGGACTAATTCACCCCTCCACTTT
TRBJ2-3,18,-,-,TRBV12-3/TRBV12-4,CASSLPRGGRGGTDTQYF,TGTGCCAGCAGTTTACCAAGGGGGGGGCGAGGGGGCACAGATACGCAGTATTTT
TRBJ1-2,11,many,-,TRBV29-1,CSVEDRNGYTF,TGCAGCGTTGAAGATCGCAATGGCTACACCTTC
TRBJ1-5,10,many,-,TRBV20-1,CSAREQPQHF,TGCAGTGCTAGAGAGCAGCCCCAGCATTTT
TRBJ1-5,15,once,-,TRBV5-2,CARGPGTAFNQPQHF,TGTGCCAGGGGCCCCGGGACAGCCTTTAATCAGCCCCAGCATTTT
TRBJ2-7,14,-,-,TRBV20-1,CSARDVAGGYEQYF,TGCAGTGCTAGAGATGTGGCAGGCGGCTATGAGCAGTACTTC
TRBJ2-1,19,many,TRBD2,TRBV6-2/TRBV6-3,CASSYRASGGLRTCNEQFF,TGTGCCAGCAGTTACAGGGCTAGCGGGGGGCTTAGAACCTGCAATGAGCAGTTCTTC
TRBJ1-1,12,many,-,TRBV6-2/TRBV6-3,CASLRGNTEAFF,TGTGCCAGCCTAAGGGGGAACACTGAAGCTTTCTTT
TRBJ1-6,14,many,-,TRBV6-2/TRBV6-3,CASSYSRALLSLHF,TGTGCCAGCAGTTACTCCAGAGCCCTCTTATCCCTCCACTTT
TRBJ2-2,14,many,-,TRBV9,CASSPIGGAGELFF,TGTGCCAGCAGCCCTATCGGAGGGGCCGGGGAGCTGTTTTTT